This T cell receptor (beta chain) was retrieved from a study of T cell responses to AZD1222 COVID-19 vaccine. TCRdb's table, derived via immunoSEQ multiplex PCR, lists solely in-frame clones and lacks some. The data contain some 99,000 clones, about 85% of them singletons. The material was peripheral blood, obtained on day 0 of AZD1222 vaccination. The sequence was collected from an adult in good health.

The CDR3 sequence: CASSLISGSYNSPLHF. In DNA, the CDR3 is TGTGCCAGCAGCTTAATTTCGGGCTCCTATAATTCACCCCTCCACTTT. This rearrangement joins TRBV11-2 to TRBJ1-6; D is undetermined. Trimming left V 2 bases short and J 0 bases short, with 8 bases between. Germline V gives CDR1 SGHAT, CDR2 FQNNGV. CDR3 length: 16 residues.